This entry features one T cell receptor beta chain sequence. The entry originates in a study of PD-L1 blockade in urothelial cancer. In the study overall: Blood drawn 3 weeks (second dose) and 6 weeks after treatment start was analyzed.

Clones were read by immunoSEQ multiplex PCR, and TCRdb kept only the in-frame ones, dropping some. The sample yields about 91,000 clones, 85% to 95% seen once. The CDR3 covers 14 residues. Germline CDR1 reads MDHEN; CDR2 reads SYDVKM. Trimming removed 7 bases from V and 0 bases from J, with 11 bases in between. This TCR was sampled from a man between 60 and 75 years old with urothelial cancer. The rearrangement links TRBV28 to TRBJ2-3, with no clear D. The material sequenced was PBMCs, taken around atezolizumab (anti-PD-L1) treatment. For the CDR3, the DNA is TGTGCCAGCATGGCCCGTCCTAGCACAGATACGCAGTATTTT. Translated, it gives CASMARPSTDTQYF.